This T cell receptor (beta chain) was observed in a study of blood T cell repertoires in COVID-19. The overall study: Italy, Spain and the United States were the sources of the convalescent and acute COVID-19 samples. T cells, B-cell-depleted T cells, or PBMCs supplied cDNA or gDNA.

The V gene's germline CDR1 is SGDLS and CDR2 YYNGEE. Trimming removed 0 bases at V and 0 bases at J, with 7 bases between. This CDR3 has 15 amino acids. Per the study methods: From reference gene primer amplification, estimates of nucleated cell counts were derived. Method: immunoSEQ multiplex PCR; TCRdb's copy keeps in-frame clones and lacks some. V and J calls and clone size are copied from that table; D and trimming were computed from the DNA. The sample has 100,000 to 150,000 clones; roughly nine tenths are singletons. The Seattle patients joined while their infection was active and were tracked longitudinally afterward.

Sequencing was performed on peripheral blood. V gene TRBV9 combines with J gene TRBJ2-4, with D hard to call. This receptor was taken from a woman in her seventies with COVID-19, enrolled during active disease. The CDR3 spells CASSVEGEAKNIQYF. Written as DNA, the CDR3 is TGTGCCAGCAGCGTAGAAGGAGAAGCCAAAAACATTCAGTACTTC.